The source of this T cell receptor beta chain is a study of OX40 agonist ivuxolimab in advanced cancers. Looking at the study overall: Cancers in dose escalation were hepatocellular, melanoma, renal cell and head and neck.

Generated by immunoSEQ multiplex PCR, the TCRdb table keeps only in-frame clones and is missing some. Among over 20,000 clones, more than 70% were seen once, and the ten largest hold 30% to 35%. Concerning this clone: The target antigen is unknown.

Notes on the study in general: Clones of CD4+ and CD8+ blood T cells grew by week 6 at doses of 0.1 to 3.0 mg/kg.

The length of the CDR3 is 15 residues. CDR1 and CDR2 from the germline V gene are SGHAT and FQNNGV. Trimming removed 5 bases from V and 5 bases from J, with 18 bases in between. The sample in question was CD4+ or CD8+ T cells sorted from blood, obtained in a trial of the OX40 agonist ivuxolimab. The chain employs TRBV11-2 and TRBJ1-2; the D is unclear. The clonotype was recovered from an adult with an advanced solid tumor such as melanoma, head and neck, liver or kidney cancer. This CDR3 is CASSPEGGPFYGYTF. CDR3 sequence (DNA): TGTGCCAGCAGCCCGGAGGGAGGACCGTTTTATGGCTACACCTTC.